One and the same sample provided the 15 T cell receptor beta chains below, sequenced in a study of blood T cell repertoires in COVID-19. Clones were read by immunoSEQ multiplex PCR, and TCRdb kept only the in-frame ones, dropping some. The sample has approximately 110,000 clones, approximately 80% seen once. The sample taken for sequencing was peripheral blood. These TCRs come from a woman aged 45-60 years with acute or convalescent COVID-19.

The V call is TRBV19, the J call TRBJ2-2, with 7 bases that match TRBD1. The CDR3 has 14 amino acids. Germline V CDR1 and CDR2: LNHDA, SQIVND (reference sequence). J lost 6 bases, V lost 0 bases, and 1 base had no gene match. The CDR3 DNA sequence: TGTGCCAGTAGTATAGATGGGACAGCCGGGGAGCTGTTTTTT. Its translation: CASSIDGTAGELFF.

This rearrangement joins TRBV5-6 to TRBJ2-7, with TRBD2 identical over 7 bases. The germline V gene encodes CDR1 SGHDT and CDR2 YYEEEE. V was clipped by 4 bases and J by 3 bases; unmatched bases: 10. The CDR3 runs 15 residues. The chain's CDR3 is CASSPRTSLIYEQYF. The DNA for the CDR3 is TGTGCCAGCAGCCCGAGGACTAGTCTGATCTACGAGCAGTACTTC.

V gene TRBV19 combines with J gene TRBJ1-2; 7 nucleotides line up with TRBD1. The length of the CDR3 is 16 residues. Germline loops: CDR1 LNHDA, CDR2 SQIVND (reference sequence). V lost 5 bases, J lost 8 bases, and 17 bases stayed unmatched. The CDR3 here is CASSAINRGLTQGYTF. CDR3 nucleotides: TGTGCCAGTAGTGCGATAAACAGGGGTTTAACCCAAGGCTACACCTTC.

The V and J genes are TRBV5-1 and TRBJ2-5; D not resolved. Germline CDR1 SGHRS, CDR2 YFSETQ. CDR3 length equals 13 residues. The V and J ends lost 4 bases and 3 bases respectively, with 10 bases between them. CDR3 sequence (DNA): TGCGCCAGCAGCACGGTGCCTGAAGAGACCCAGTACTTC. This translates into CASSTVPEETQYF.

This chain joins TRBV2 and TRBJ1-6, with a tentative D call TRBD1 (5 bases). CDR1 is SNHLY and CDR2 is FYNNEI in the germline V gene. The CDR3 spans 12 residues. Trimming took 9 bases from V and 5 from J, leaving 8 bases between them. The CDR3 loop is CASGHDNSPLHF. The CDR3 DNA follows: TGTGCCAGTGGACATGATAATTCACCCCTCCACTTT.

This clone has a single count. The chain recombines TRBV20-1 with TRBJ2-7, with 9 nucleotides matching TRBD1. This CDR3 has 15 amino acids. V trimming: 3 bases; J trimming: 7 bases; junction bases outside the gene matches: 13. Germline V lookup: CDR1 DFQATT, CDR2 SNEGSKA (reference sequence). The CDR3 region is CSASETGTGRLEQYF. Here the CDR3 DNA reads TGCAGTGCTAGTGAAACCGGGACAGGGCGATTGGAGCAGTACTTC.

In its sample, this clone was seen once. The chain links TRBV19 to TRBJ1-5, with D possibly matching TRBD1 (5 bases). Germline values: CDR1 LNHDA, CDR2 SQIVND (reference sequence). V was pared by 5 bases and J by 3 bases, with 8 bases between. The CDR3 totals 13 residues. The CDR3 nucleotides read TGTGCCAGTAGTGCAGGGTTCAATCAGCCCCAGCATTTT. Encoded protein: CASSAGFNQPQHF.

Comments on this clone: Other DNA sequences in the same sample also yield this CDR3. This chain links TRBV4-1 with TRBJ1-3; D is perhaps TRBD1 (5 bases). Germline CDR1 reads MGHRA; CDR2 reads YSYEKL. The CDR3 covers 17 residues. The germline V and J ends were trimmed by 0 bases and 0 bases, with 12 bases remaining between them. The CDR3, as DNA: TGCGCCAGCAGCCAAGATCAGGGCTACTCCTCTGGAAACACCATATATTTT. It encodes CASSQDQGYSSGNTIYF.

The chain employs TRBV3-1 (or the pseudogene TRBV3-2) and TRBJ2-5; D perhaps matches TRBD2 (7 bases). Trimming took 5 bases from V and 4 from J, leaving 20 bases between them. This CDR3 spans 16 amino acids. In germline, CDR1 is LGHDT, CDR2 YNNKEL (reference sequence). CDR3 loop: CASSSWAQGGRETQYF. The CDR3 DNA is TGTGCCAGCAGCTCGTGGGCACAGGGAGGGAGAGAGACCCAGTACTTC.

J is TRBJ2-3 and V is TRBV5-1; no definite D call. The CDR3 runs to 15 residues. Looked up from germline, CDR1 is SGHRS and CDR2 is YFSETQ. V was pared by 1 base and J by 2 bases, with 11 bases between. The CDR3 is CASSLFIDNTDTQYF. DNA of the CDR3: TGCGCCAGCAGCTTGTTTATAGATAACACAGATACGCAGTATTTT.

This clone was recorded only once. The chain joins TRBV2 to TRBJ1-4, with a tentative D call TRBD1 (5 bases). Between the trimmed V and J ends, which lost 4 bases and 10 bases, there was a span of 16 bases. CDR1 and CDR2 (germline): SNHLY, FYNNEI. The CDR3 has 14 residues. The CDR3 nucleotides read TGTGCCAGCAGTGTGGAAGGGGCGCGGGGAAAACTGTTTTTT. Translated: CASSVEGARGKLFF.

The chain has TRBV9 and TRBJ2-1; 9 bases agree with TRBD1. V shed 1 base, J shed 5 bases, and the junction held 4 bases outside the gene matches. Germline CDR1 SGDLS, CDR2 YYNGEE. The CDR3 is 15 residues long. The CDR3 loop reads CASSVHGTGNNEQFF. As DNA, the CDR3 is TGTGCCAGCAGCGTACACGGGACAGGGAACAATGAGCAGTTCTTC.

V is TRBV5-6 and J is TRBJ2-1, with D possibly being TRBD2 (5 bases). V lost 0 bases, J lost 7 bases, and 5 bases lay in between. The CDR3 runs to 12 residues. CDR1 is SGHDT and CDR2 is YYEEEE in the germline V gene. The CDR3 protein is CASSLGRNEQFF. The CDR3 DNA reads TGTGCCAGCAGCTTGGGGAGGAATGAGCAGTTCTTC.

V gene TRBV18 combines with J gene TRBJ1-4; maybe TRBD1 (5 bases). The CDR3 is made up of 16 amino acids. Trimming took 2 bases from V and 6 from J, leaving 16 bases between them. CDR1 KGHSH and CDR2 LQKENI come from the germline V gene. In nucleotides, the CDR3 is TGTGCCAGCTCACCATTTTCCAGGGTACGGGATGAAAAACTGTTTTTT. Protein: CASSPFSRVRDEKLFF.

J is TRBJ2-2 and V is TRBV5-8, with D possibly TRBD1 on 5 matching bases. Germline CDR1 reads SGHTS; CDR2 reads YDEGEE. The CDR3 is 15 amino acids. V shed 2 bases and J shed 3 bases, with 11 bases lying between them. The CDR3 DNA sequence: TGTGCCAGCAGCTTCGCCAGGGCCTACACCGGGGAGCTGTTTTTT. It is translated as CASSFARAYTGELFF.